Presented here are 31 T cell receptor beta chains from one specimen sequenced in a study of T cell clones after liver transplantation. Some clones are missing from TCRdb's copy, which holds only in-frame ones; the method was immunoSEQ multiplex PCR. There are roughly 15,000 clones in the sample; 85% to 95% occur only once, and 48% lies in the top ten. The sample in question was CD8+ T cells from blood, obtained before liver transplant. The receptors originated from a human donor who received a liver transplant.

CDR3 in amino acids: CASRPDRGLSEAFF. CDR3 nucleotide sequence: TGTGCCAGCAGACCAGACAGGGGGCTTTCTGAAGCTTTCTTT. This chain joins TRBV6-5 and TRBJ1-1; 10 bases agree with TRBD1. CDR1 and CDR2 from the germline V gene are MNHEY and SVGAGI. CDR3 length: 14 amino acids. V shed 6 bases and J 6 bases; nucleotides not matched to a gene: 7.

V usage is TRBV5-4 and J usage is TRBJ2-7, with TRBD2 identical over 7 bases. Germline CDR1 is SGHNT and CDR2 is YYREEE (reference sequence). The CDR3 contains 14 residues. With 6 bases clipped from V and 5 bases from J, the junction kept 11 bases outside the gene matches. The CDR3 nucleotides read TGTGCCAGCACTCAAGGCGGGAGTCCCAACGAGCAGTACTTC. This gives the protein CASTQGGSPNEQYF.

The rearrangement joins TRBV13 to TRBJ1-2, with TRBD1 as a possible D gene (5 bases). This CDR3 has 15 amino acids. The V and J ends lost 6 bases and 2 bases respectively, with 16 bases between them. Germline V lookup: CDR1 PRHDT, CDR2 FYEKMQ (reference sequence). This chain's CDR3 is CASRTKGSGNYGYTF. CDR3 DNA sequence: TGTGCCAGCAGAACTAAGGGGAGTGGGAACTATGGCTACACCTTC.

CDR3 region: CASRDGPYEQYF. The CDR3 bases are TGTGCCAGCAGGGACGGCCCCTACGAGCAGTACTTC. The rearrangement joins TRBV2 to TRBJ2-7, with unresolved D. The CDR3 is 12 residues long. Trimming shortened V by 6 bases and J by 2 bases, and 8 bases separated the two germline ends. CDR1 and CDR2 (germline): SNHLY, FYNNEI.

CDR3 nucleotides: TGTGCCAGCAGCCCTATGACAGGGAACACTGAAGCTTTCTTT. Translating gives CASSPMTGNTEAFF. The V call is TRBV5-6, the J call TRBJ1-1; tentative D call: TRBD1 (6 bases). The V and J ends lost 4 bases and 1 base respectively, with 11 bases between them. CDR3 length: 14 amino acids. CDR1 SGHDT and CDR2 YYEEEE come from the germline V gene.

This chain joins TRBV30 and TRBJ1-5; no clear D. The ends were cut back, 2 bases at V and 4 bases at J, with 12 bases in the middle. The CDR3 consists of 14 residues. Germline CDR1 GTSNPN, CDR2 SVGIG (reference sequence). In nucleotides, the CDR3 is TGTGCCTGGAGTCCCATAGTAGGTAATCAGCCCCAGCATTTT. This translates into CAWSPIVGNQPQHF.

This chain joins TRBV9 and TRBJ2-7, with D tentatively TRBD2 (5 bases). Trimming stripped 0 bases from V and 4 bases from J, with 17 bases between. CDR3 length equals 16 residues. Per the germline V gene, CDR1 is SGDLS and CDR2 is YYNGEE. CDR3 in amino acids: CASSVGAAATLYEQYF. CDR3 bases: TGTGCCAGCAGCGTAGGGGCAGCGGCAACCCTTTACGAGCAGTACTTC.

In this sample, this clone turned up a few times. This sequence joins TRBV4-3 and TRBJ2-7; 9 positions match TRBD1. CDR3 size: 14 residues. The V gene's germline CDR1 is LGHNA and CDR2 YSLEER. V was clipped by 2 bases and J by 3 bases; unmatched bases: 2. In DNA, the CDR3 is TGCGCCAGCAGCCAATCGGACAGGGGCTACGAGCAGTACTTC. Translated, it gives CASSQSDRGYEQYF.

The rearrangement joins TRBV4-2 to TRBJ1-1, with 7 bases that match TRBD1. This CDR3 contains 13 residues. Germline V lookup: CDR1 LGHNA, CDR2 YNFKEQ. V was pared by 3 bases and J by 3 bases, with 1 base of the junction left unmatched. CDR3 residues: CASSHQGDTEAFF. In DNA form, the CDR3 reads TGTGCCAGCAGCCATCAGGGGGACACTGAAGCTTTCTTT.

This clone was observed a few times. The rearrangement joins TRBV2 to TRBJ1-1; D unresolved. The CDR3 is made up of 16 amino acids. The V gene lost 3 bases and the J gene lost 1 base, with 15 bases spanning the gap. The germline V gene encodes CDR1 SNHLY and CDR2 FYNNEI. CDR3 sequence reads: CASSESRPLPNTEAFF. In nucleotides, the CDR3 is TGTGCCAGCAGTGAGTCCAGGCCACTTCCGAACACTGAAGCTTTCTTT.

The chain links TRBV25-1 to TRBJ2-7; 8 bases are shared with TRBD1. The germline V gene encodes CDR1 MGHDK and CDR2 SYGVNS. The CDR3 is 16 residues long. The V segment lost 1 base and the J segment 5 bases; nucleotides outside the gene matches: 10. CDR3 protein: CASSEFRDRGTDEQYF. The CDR3 coding sequence is TGTGCCAGCAGTGAATTCCGTGACAGGGGTACTGACGAGCAGTACTTC.

The chain is built from TRBV7-9 and TRBJ2-3; weak D call: TRBD2 (6 bases). Germline V gives CDR1 SEHNR, CDR2 FQNEAQ (reference sequence). This CDR3 is 17 amino acids long. The V end was cut by 1 base, the J end by 3 bases, with 17 bases between. The chain's CDR3 is CASSLGSGGVGTDTQYF. CDR3 nucleotides: TGTGCCAGCAGCTTAGGCTCCGGGGGAGTGGGTACAGATACGCAGTATTTT.

The V call is TRBV6-1, the J call TRBJ1-2, with 9 bases fitting TRBD1. Germline CDR1 MNHNS, CDR2 SASEGT. Unmatched junction bases numbered 11, after V lost 10 bases and J lost 8 bases. The CDR3 length is 13 residues. The CDR3 DNA sequence: TGTGCCACCTCGCCAGGGACAGGGTGGGGCTACACCTTC. Translating it yields CATSPGTGWGYTF.

This CDR3 reads CSVVGRGSSTEAFF. DNA for the CDR3: TGCAGCGTTGTAGGCAGGGGAAGTAGCACTGAAGCTTTCTTT. The gene calls are TRBV29-1 and TRBJ1-1; D might be TRBD1 (6 bases). The germline V gene has CDR1 SQVTM and CDR2 ANQGSEA. V was shortened by 4 bases and J by 4 bases, with 16 bases between the two germline ends. This CDR3 has 14 amino acids.

The V call is TRBV27, the J call TRBJ1-5, with D perhaps TRBD1 (5 bases). Between the trimmed V and J ends, which lost 6 bases and 7 bases, there was a span of 10 bases. Germline assignment: CDR1 MNHEY and CDR2 SMNVEV (reference sequence). The CDR3 consists of 12 residues. CDR3 DNA sequence: TGTGCCAGCAGCGCGAGGGGACAGCCCCAGCATTTT. Its protein is CASSARGQPQHF.

The V gene is TRBV16, the J gene TRBJ2-7, with D uncertain. CDR1 is KGHSY, CDR2 FQNENV, per germline. The ends were cut back, 0 bases at V and 2 bases at J, with 8 bases in the middle. The CDR3 length is 14 residues. CDR3 loop: CASSQSGRAYEQYF. The CDR3 nucleotides read TGTGCCAGCAGCCAATCCGGCAGAGCCTACGAGCAGTACTTC.

The CDR3 here is CASSEVLAGPGTQYF. The DNA for the CDR3 is TGTGCCAGCAGTGAAGTCCTAGCGGGACCCGGGACCCAGTACTTC. The chain combines TRBV2 with TRBJ2-5; 9 positions agree with TRBD2. V was clipped by 1 base and J by 7 bases; unmatched bases: 7. The CDR3 length is 15 residues. Germline values: CDR1 SNHLY, CDR2 FYNNEI.

The V and J genes are TRBV5-6 and TRBJ2-7, with 12 bases aligning to TRBD2. The V gene end was trimmed by 2 bases and the J gene end by 4 bases; junction bases not matched to a gene: 4. CDR3 size: 15 residues. Germline values: CDR1 SGHDT, CDR2 YYEEEE. CDR3 region: CASSFSTSGRYEQYF. In DNA form, the CDR3 reads TGTGCCAGCAGCTTTTCGACTAGCGGGAGATACGAGCAGTACTTC. The variable domain in full, completed from reference TRBV5-6 and TRBJ2-7, reads DAGVTQSPTHLIKTRGQQVTLRCSPKSGHDTVSWYQQALGQGPQFIFQYYEEEERQRGNFPDRFSGHQFPNYSSELNVNALLLGDSALYLCASSFSTSGRYEQYFGPGTRLTVT.

This chain connects TRBV2 to TRBJ2-7; no firm D call. Germline V gene data show CDR1 as SNHLY and CDR2 as FYNNEI. This CDR3 is built from 15 residues. V dropped 1 base and J dropped 3 bases, with 13 bases sitting between them. CDR3 nucleotide sequence: TGTGCCAGCAGTGAAGAGCCGGGTCTTAACTACGAGCAGTACTTC. It specifies CASSEEPGLNYEQYF.

V gene TRBV7-8 combines with J gene TRBJ2-7, with 10 positions matching TRBD2. V lost 0 bases to trimming and J lost 2 bases; unmatched junction nucleotides: 7. Germline CDR1 SGHVS, CDR2 FQNEAQ. This CDR3 spans 17 amino acids. CDR3 sequence reads: CASSLASSGRKTYEQYF. CDR3 bases: TGTGCCAGCAGCTTAGCGAGTAGCGGGAGGAAGACCTACGAGCAGTACTTC. Using reference TRBV7-8 and TRBJ2-7 for the parts outside the CDR3, the full variable domain is GAGVSQSPRYKVAKRGQDVALRCDPISGHVSLFWYQQALGQGPEFLTYFQNEAQLDKSGLPSDRFFAERPEGSVSTLKIQRTQQEDSAVYLCASSLASSGRKTYEQYFGPGTRLTVT.

The chain has TRBV10-3 and TRBJ1-5, with no clear D. Trimming pared 0 bases from V and 0 bases from J, leaving 12 bases between. The CDR3 spans 17 residues. Germline CDR1 ENHRY, CDR2 SYGVKD. The CDR3 region is CAISESVPSHSNQPQHF. For the CDR3, the DNA is TGTGCCATCAGTGAGTCTGTCCCGAGTCATAGCAATCAGCCCCAGCATTTT.

The V gene is TRBV5-6, the J gene TRBJ2-1, with TRBD2 matching over 7 bases. Germline V CDR1 and CDR2: SGHDT, YYEEEE. There are 15 residues in the CDR3. J gave up 5 bases and V 4 bases, and 9 bases lay outside the gene matches. The CDR3 protein is CASSPGLGSDNEQFF. CDR3 bases: TGTGCCAGCAGCCCAGGACTAGGATCGGACAATGAGCAGTTCTTC.

V is TRBV2 and J is TRBJ2-6; D is ambiguous. V was trimmed by 7 bases and J by 3 bases, leaving 7 bases between them. The germline V gene has CDR1 SNHLY and CDR2 FYNNEI. CDR3 length: 13 amino acids. This CDR3 reads CASISDGANVLTF. The CDR3, as DNA: TGTGCCAGCATTTCGGATGGGGCCAACGTCCTGACTTTC.

This chain uses TRBV29-1 with TRBJ1-5; 11 nucleotides line up with TRBD1. Germline CDR1 reads SQVTM; CDR2 reads ANQGSEA. With 6 bases clipped from V and 0 bases from J, the junction kept 4 bases outside the gene matches. CDR3 length: 15 residues. The CDR3 spells CSVGTGGGSNQPQHF. The CDR3 DNA sequence: TGCAGCGTGGGGACAGGGGGTGGTAGCAATCAGCCCCAGCATTTT.

The rearrangement links TRBV7-2 to TRBJ2-5, with 9 bases fitting TRBD2. Trimming took 2 bases from V and 5 from J; bases not matched to a gene: 9. Germline CDR1 SGHTA, CDR2 FQGNSA. This CDR3 contains 16 residues. The CDR3 protein is CASSLYGGRATETQYF. The CDR3 nucleotides are TGTGCCAGCAGCTTATATGGCGGGAGGGCCACCGAGACCCAGTACTTC.

The gene calls are TRBV4-3 and TRBJ2-1; D remains ambiguous. Germline V CDR1 and CDR2: LGHNA, YSLEER. This CDR3 is 11 amino acids long. Trimming removed 1 base at V and 7 bases at J, with 2 bases between. The CDR3 loop is CASSQGNEQFF. CDR3 DNA sequence: TGCGCCAGCAGCCAAGGGAATGAGCAGTTCTTC.

This chain joins TRBV29-1 and TRBJ1-1; the D gene is possibly TRBD1 (5 bases). Trimming left V 0 bases short and J 2 bases short, with 16 bases between. Germline lookup yields CDR1 SQVTM and CDR2 ANQGSEA. The length of the CDR3 is 16 residues. This CDR3 reads CSVEDLSQGINTEAFF. The CDR3 DNA reads TGCAGCGTTGAAGACCTATCTCAGGGAATTAACACTGAAGCTTTCTTT.

This rearrangement joins TRBV14 to TRBJ2-7, with D perhaps matching TRBD1 (6 bases). Germline loops: CDR1 SGHDN, CDR2 FVKESK. V was trimmed by 3 bases and J by 6 bases, leaving 18 bases between them. CDR3 size: 15 residues. In DNA form, the CDR3 reads TGTGCCAGCAGCCAGTTCCCCACAGGGCCGGTCGAGCAGTACTTC. Amino acid sequence: CASSQFPTGPVEQYF.

The rearrangement uses TRBV9 and TRBJ2-7, with TRBD2 matching over 12 bases. CDR1 SGDLS and CDR2 YYNGEE come from the germline V gene. The CDR3 totals 15 residues. V gave up 3 bases and J gave up 2 bases; unmatched junction bases: 3. DNA for the CDR3: TGTGCCAGCAGCGGACTAGCGGGAGACGCCTACGAGCAGTACTTC. Translated, it gives CASSGLAGDAYEQYF. The entire variable domain, with the rest obtained from reference TRBV9 and TRBJ2-7, is as follows: DSGVTQTPKHLITATGQRVTLRCSPRSGDLSVYWYQQSLDQGLQFLIQYYNGEERAKGNILERFSAQQFPDLHSELNLSSLELGDSALYFCASSGLAGDAYEQYFGPGTRLTVT.

Points on this clone: The germline gene is not matched at one end of the junction; a read error may be the cause. The rearrangement uses TRBV27 and TRBJ1-2; TRBD1 matches 9 bases. Germline V gives CDR1 MNHEY, CDR2 SMNVEV (reference sequence). The CDR3 runs to 15 residues. Here the CDR3 reads CASSPQGQGLYDYTF. The CDR3 region has the DNA TGTGCCAGCAGCCCACAGGGACAGGGCCTGTATGACTACACCTTC.

The rearrangement joins TRBV7-2 to TRBJ2-7; D is unresolved. CDR3 length: 15 amino acids. V shed 4 bases and J shed 5 bases, with 18 bases lying between them. CDR1 SGHTA and CDR2 FQGNSA come from the germline V gene. CDR3 coding DNA: TGTGCCAGCAGCTGGACGGTGTACATCTTAGACGAGCAGTACTTC. Translating gives CASSWTVYILDEQYF. The whole variable domain, remainder taken from reference TRBV7-2 and TRBJ2-7, is GAGVSQSPSNKVTEKGKDVELRCDPISGHTALYWYRQSLGQGLEFLIYFQGNSAPDKSGLPSDRFSAERTGGSVSTLTIQRTQQEDSAVYLCASSWTVYILDEQYFGPGTRLTVT.